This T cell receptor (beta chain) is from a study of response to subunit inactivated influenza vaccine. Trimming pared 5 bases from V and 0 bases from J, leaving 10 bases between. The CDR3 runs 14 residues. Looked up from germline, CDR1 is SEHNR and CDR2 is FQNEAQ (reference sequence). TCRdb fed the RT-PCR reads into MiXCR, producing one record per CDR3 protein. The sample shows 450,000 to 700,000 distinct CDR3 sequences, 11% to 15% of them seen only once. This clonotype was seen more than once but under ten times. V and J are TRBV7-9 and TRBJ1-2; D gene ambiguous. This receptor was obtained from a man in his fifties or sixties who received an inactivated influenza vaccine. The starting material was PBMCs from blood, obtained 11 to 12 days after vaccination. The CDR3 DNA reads TGTGCCAGCAGCACGCCTGACCCTAACTATGGCTACACCTTC. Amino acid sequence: CASSTPDPNYGYTF.